The 18 T cell receptor beta chains in this list originate from one sample, sequenced in a study of cytomegalovirus exposure and HLA in healthy donors. Produced via immunoSEQ multiplex PCR; TCRdb's table is partial and in-frame only. The sample carries about 190,000 clones, roughly 83% recorded once. Sequencing used PBMCs. These TCRs come from a woman between 18 and 30 years old in good health and CMV-seronegative.

This chain uses TRBV7-8 with TRBJ1-2; D is uncertain. This CDR3 comprises 14 residues. Germline CDR1 and CDR2: SGHVS and FQNEAQ. Trimming left V 2 bases short and J 5 bases short, with 12 bases between. CDR3 region: CASSLSGNQYGYTF. In DNA form, the CDR3 reads TGTGCCAGCAGCTTAAGCGGAAACCAATATGGCTACACCTTC.

The chain links TRBV10-3 to TRBJ2-1; 9 bases match TRBD1. This CDR3 spans 17 amino acids. V trimming: 3 bases; J trimming: 2 bases; junction bases outside the gene matches: 8. The germline V gene has CDR1 ENHRY and CDR2 SYGVKD. CDR3 sequence: CAISDNRDRVPYNEQFF. As DNA, the CDR3 is TGTGCCATCAGTGATAACCGGGACAGGGTCCCCTACAATGAGCAGTTCTTC.

The gene calls are TRBV19 and TRBJ1-2; D is unresolved. There are 16 residues in the CDR3. The V end lost 9 bases, the J end lost 6 bases, and 26 bases lay between the germline ends. Germline V CDR1 and CDR2: LNHDA, SQIVND (reference sequence). The CDR3 bases are TGTGCCAGAACCTCGCTCCCTCACGAGGCCGAAGATGGCTACACCTTC. Amino acids: CARTSLPHEAEDGYTF.

V usage is TRBV15 and J usage is TRBJ1-1; no clear D gene. CDR1 is LNHNV and CDR2 is YYDKDF in the germline V gene (reference sequence). The ends were cut back, 1 base at V and 6 bases at J, with 3 bases in the middle. The CDR3 consists of 11 residues. Here the CDR3 DNA reads TGTGCCACCAGCAGAGCCTCTGAAGCTTTCTTT. It translates to CATSRASEAFF.

This chain uses TRBV21-1 with TRBJ2-1; the table's D call of TRBD2 was not tested on the DNA. TRBV21-1 is annotated as a pseudogene. The CDR3 is made up of 19 amino acids. CDR3: CASSKARLGARSSYNEQFF. CDR3 coding DNA: TGTGCCAGCAGCAAAGCTAGACTAGGCGCCAGGAGCTCCTACAATGAGCAGTTCTTC.

V usage is TRBV7-9 and J usage is TRBJ2-7, with TRBD2 as a possible D gene (5 bases). Germline CDR1 SEHNR, CDR2 FQNEAQ (reference sequence). The V and J ends lost 7 bases and 4 bases respectively, with 14 bases between them. CDR3 length: 13 residues. CDR3 residues: CASTPLEGYEQYF. The CDR3 DNA reads as TGTGCCAGCACCCCTCTAGAGGGTTACGAGCAGTACTTC.

The chain has TRBV11-2 and TRBJ1-2; tentative D call: TRBD1 (6 bases). Germline loops: CDR1 SGHAT, CDR2 FQNNGV. The CDR3 is made up of 16 amino acids. Trimming took off 4 bases at V and 4 bases at J, with 19 bases between the two ends. For the CDR3, the DNA is TGTGCCAGCAGCTCAATAACGGGACAAGGGTTCTATGGCTACACCTTC. It codes for CASSSITGQGFYGYTF.

The rearrangement links TRBV5-1 to TRBJ1-4; 7 bases match TRBD1. CDR3 length: 17 residues. CDR1 is SGHRS, CDR2 YFSETQ, per germline. With V trimmed by 3 bases and J by 5 bases, 13 bases remained unmatched. CDR3 loop: CASSSRPTGVENEKLFF. CDR3 sequence (DNA): TGCGCCAGCAGCTCGCGCCCAACAGGGGTGGAAAATGAAAAACTGTTTTTT.

V gene TRBV5-4 combines with J gene TRBJ1-3, with a tentative D call TRBD1 (6 bases). Per the germline V gene, CDR1 is SGHNT and CDR2 is YYREEE (reference sequence). V was pared by 4 bases and J by 0 bases, with 17 bases between. The CDR3 has 17 amino acids. The CDR3 sequence is CASSNTGRKASGNTIYF. The DNA for the CDR3 is TGTGCCAGCAGCAATACAGGGCGTAAGGCCTCTGGAAACACCATATATTTT.

The chain couples TRBV18 to TRBJ1-1, with a weak D call TRBD1 (5 bases). Trimming took 1 base from V and 7 from J, leaving 13 bases between them. Germline values: CDR1 KGHSH, CDR2 LQKENI. This CDR3 spans 14 amino acids. The DNA of the CDR3 is TGTGCCAGCTCACCACGGGGCGGACAAAGTGAAGCTTTCTTT. This gives the protein CASSPRGGQSEAFF.

This clone was picked up a small number of times. CDR3 DNA sequence: TGTGCCAGCAGCAAAGCGGACAGGGAATTGGACTCACCCCTCCACTTT. Amino acids: CASSKADRELDSPLHF. This chain connects TRBV21-1 to TRBJ1-6; no check of the table's D call, TRBD1, against the DNA was made. TRBV21-1 is a known pseudogene. CDR3 length: 16 amino acids.

This chain connects TRBV7-9 to TRBJ2-5, with 10 bases aligning to TRBD1. Per the germline V gene, CDR1 is SEHNR and CDR2 is FQNEAQ (reference sequence). The CDR3 totals 17 residues. V lost 5 bases and J lost 4; bases outside the gene matches: 13. The CDR3 is CASSGTGTGVSRETQYF. CDR3 in DNA: TGTGCCAGCAGCGGAACCGGGACAGGGGTTTCACGAGAGACCCAGTACTTC.

The chain joins TRBV5-1 to TRBJ2-3; TRBD2 matches 8 bases. Germline V gene lookup returns CDR1 SGHRS and CDR2 YFSETQ. J lost 5 bases, V lost 2 bases, and 13 bases had no gene match. The CDR3 covers 17 residues. CDR3 sequence (DNA): TGCGCCAGCAGCTTACCGGTTCGGACTAGCAGGAGAGATACGCAGTATTTT. Translated, it gives CASSLPVRTSRRDTQYF. The full variable domain, completed using reference TRBV5-1 and TRBJ2-3, is KAGVTQTPRYLIKTRGQQVTLSCSPISGHRSVSWYQQTPGQGLQFLFEYFSETQRNKGNFPGRFSGRQFSNSRSEMNVSTLELGDSALYLCASSLPVRTSRRDTQYFGPGTRLTVL.

The chain has TRBV19 and TRBJ2-3, with D hard to call. In germline, CDR1 is LNHDA, CDR2 SQIVND (reference sequence). The CDR3 is 13 amino acids. Trimming stripped 5 bases from V and 5 bases from J, with 11 bases between. Here the CDR3 DNA reads TGTGCCAGTAGTTTTGCGAGAGAAGATACGCAGTATTTT. Protein: CASSFAREDTQYF.

This chain joins TRBV5-1 and TRBJ2-1; 7 nucleotides align to TRBD1. Germline V lookup: CDR1 SGHRS, CDR2 YFSETQ. With V trimmed by 2 bases and J by 6 bases, 11 bases remained unmatched. CDR3 length equals 16 residues. CDR3 sequence: CASSFRSGQLGNEQFF. The CDR3 nucleotides read TGCGCCAGCAGCTTCCGATCGGGACAGCTAGGCAATGAGCAGTTCTTC.

The chain joins TRBV29-1 to TRBJ1-5; perhaps TRBD1 as D (6 bases). Trimming cost V 5 bases and J 3 bases, with 11 bases left between them. Germline V gene data show CDR1 as SQVTM and CDR2 as ANQGSEA. The CDR3 covers 13 residues. The CDR3 is CSVQDSNNQPQHF. The CDR3 DNA reads TGCAGCGTTCAGGACAGCAACAATCAGCCCCAGCATTTT.

This rearrangement joins TRBV10-1 to TRBJ2-7; 9 bases match TRBD1. Looked up from germline, CDR1 is WNHNN and CDR2 is SYGVQD (reference sequence). The trim removed 3 bases at V and 5 bases at J, leaving 5 bases unmatched. The CDR3 length is 14 residues. In DNA, the CDR3 is TGCGCCAGCAGTGATCCGGGACAGGGTCACGAGCAGTACTTC. Amino acid sequence: CASSDPGQGHEQYF.

The chain has TRBV10-1 and TRBJ2-5; 10 bases align to TRBD2. The J segment lost 2 bases and the V segment lost 3 bases, leaving 3 bases of the junction unmatched. This CDR3 comprises 15 residues. Germline assignment: CDR1 WNHNN and CDR2 SYGVQD (reference sequence). Written as DNA, the CDR3 is TGCGCCAGCAGTGAAGCTAGCGGGGGACAAGAGACCCAGTACTTC. Its protein product is CASSEASGGQETQYF.